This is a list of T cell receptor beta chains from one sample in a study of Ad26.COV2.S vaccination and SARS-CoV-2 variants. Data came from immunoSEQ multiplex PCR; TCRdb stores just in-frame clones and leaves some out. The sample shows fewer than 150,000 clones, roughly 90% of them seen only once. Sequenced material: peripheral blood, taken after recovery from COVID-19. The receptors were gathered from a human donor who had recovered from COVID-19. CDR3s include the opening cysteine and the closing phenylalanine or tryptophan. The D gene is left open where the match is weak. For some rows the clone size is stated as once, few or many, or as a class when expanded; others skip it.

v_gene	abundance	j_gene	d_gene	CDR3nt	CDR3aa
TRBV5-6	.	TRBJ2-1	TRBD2	TGTGCCAGCAGCCCTGCGGGACTACCCTACAATGAGCAGTTCTTC	CASSPAGLPYNEQFF
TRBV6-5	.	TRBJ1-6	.	TGTGCCAGCGGCAGGGCGGAGGTCGGTAATTCACCCCTCCACTTT	CASGRAEVGNSPLHF
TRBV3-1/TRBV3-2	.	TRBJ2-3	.	TGTGCCAGCAGCCAGCAGGGACCAGATACGCAGTATTTT	CASSQQGPDTQYF
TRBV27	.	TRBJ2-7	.	TGTGCCAGCAGCCCCGGGCATACCTCCTACGAGCAGTACTTC	CASSPGHTSYEQYF
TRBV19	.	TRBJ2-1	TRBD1	TGTGCCAGTAGTCCCGGACAGGCCTATATCAATGAGCAGTTCTTC	CASSPGQAYINEQFF
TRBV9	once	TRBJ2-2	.	TGTGCCAGCAGCGAGGGGGGATCCGGGGAGCTGTTTTTT	CASSEGGSGELFF
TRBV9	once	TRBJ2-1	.	TGTGCCAGCAGCGTAGCAAGTACTAGAGTCTACAATGAGCAGTTCTTC	CASSVASTRVYNEQFF
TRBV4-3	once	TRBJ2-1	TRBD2	TGCGCCAGCAGCCACCTACTAGCGGGGGCCTACTCCTACAATGAGCAGTTCTTC	CASSHLLAGAYSYNEQFF
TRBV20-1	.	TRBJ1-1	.	TGCAGTGCTAGTTTAGCAGGGGACCACACTGAAGCTTTCTTT	CSASLAGDHTEAFF
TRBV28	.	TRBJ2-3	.	TGTGCCAGCAGTTTTGTTGGGCAGTTAGATACGCAGTATTTT	CASSFVGQLDTQYF
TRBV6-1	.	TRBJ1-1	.	TGTGCCAGCAGTGGGGGCCCGGCGTGGGGGTGGTATACTGAAGCTTTCTTT	CASSGGPAWGWYTEAFF
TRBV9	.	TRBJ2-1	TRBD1	TGTGCCAGCAGCGCCGACAGGGGATCCTACAATGAGCAGTTCTTC	CASSADRGSYNEQFF
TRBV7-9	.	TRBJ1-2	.	TGTGCCAGCAGCCCATTTCGGTATGGCTACACCTTC	CASSPFRYGYTF
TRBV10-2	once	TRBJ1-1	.	TGCGCCAGCAGGGCAGCACTGAACACTGAAGCTTTCTTT	CASRAALNTEAFF
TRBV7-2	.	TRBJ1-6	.	TGTGCCAGCAGCCCCCAGACGGCTCACCTAAGCTCCTATAATTCACCCCTCCACTTT	CASSPQTAHLSSYNSPLHF
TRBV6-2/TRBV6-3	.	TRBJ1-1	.	TGTGCCAGCAGTTGGGGCGTGAACACTGAAGCTTTCTTT	CASSWGVNTEAFF
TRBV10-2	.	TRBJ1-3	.	TGCGCCAGCAGTGAGGCCGCCTCGAGAAACACCATATATTTT	CASSEAASRNTIYF
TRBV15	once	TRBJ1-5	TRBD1	TGTGCCACCAGCAACGAGGGCAGGGGGAGTAGCAATCAGCCCCAGCATTTT	CATSNEGRGSSNQPQHF
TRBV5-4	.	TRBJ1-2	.	TGTGCCAGCAGACAAGGAACTGAGACTAACTATGGCTACACCTTC	CASRQGTETNYGYTF
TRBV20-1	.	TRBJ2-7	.	TGCAGTGCTAGTGGGGGACTTCCCTACGAGCAGTACTTC	CSASGGLPYEQYF
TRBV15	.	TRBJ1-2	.	TGTGCCACCAGCACTTCGACAGGCGCGAACTATGGCTACACCTTC	CATSTSTGANYGYTF
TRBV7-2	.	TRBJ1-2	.	TGTGCCAGCGGAGACCCTAACTATGGCTACACCTTC	CASGDPNYGYTF
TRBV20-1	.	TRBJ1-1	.	TGCAGTGCCCGATCAAACACTGAAGCTTTCTTT	CSARSNTEAFF
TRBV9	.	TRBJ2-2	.	TGTGCCAGCAGCGAGACCAACACCGGGGAGCTGTTTTTT	CASSETNTGELFF
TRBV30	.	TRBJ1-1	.	TGTGCCTGGACATCGGGGAGCATCGGCACTGAAGCTTTCTTT	CAWTSGSIGTEAFF
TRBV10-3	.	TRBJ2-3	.	TGTGCCATCAGTGCGGGGTCGGATACGCAGTATTTT	CAISAGSDTQYF
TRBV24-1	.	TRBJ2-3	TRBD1	TGTGCCACCAGTGACCCGACAGGGTCGTTCACAGATACGCAGTATTTT	CATSDPTGSFTDTQYF
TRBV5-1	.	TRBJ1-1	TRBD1	TGCGCCAGCAGCCCCGAAGACAGGGCGAACACTGAAGCTTTCTTT	CASSPEDRANTEAFF